The TCR beta chain under discussion was sequenced for a study of blood T cell repertoires in COVID-19. This clone was recorded only once. This CDR3 spans 15 amino acids. Germline CDR1 reads MGHRA; CDR2 reads YSYEKL. The ends lost 4 bases at V and 7 bases at J; junction bases unmatched: 9. Clones were sequenced by immunoSEQ multiplex PCR, and TCRdb holds only the in-frame ones, with some missing. Of roughly 190,000 clones detected, less than 85% appear once; the ten largest clones hold 4% to 6.5%. Sequencing input: PBMCs or T cells enriched from blood (not recorded which). The sequence was obtained from a woman aged 60-75 years with acute COVID-19. The chain couples TRBV4-1 to TRBJ2-4; 8 bases agree with TRBD2. The CDR3: CASSLLTGTSNIQYF. The CDR3 DNA reads TGCGCCAGCAGCCTACTTACCGGGACTAGTAACATTCAGTACTTC.